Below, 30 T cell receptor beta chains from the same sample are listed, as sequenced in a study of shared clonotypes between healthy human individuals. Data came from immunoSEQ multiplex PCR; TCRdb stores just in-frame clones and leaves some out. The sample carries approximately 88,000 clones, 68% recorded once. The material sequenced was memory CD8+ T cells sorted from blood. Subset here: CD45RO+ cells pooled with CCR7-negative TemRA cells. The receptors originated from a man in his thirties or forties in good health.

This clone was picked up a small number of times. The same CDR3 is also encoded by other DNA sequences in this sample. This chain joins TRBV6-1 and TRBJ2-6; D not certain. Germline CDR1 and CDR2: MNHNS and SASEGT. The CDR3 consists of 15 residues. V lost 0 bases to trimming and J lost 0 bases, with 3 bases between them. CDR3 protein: CASSEAGSGANVLTF. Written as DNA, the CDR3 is TGTGCCAGCAGTGAAGCAGGCTCTGGGGCCAACGTCCTGACTTTC.

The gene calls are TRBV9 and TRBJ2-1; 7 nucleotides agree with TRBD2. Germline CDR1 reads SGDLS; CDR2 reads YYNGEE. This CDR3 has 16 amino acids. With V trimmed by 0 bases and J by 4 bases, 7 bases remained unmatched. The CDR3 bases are TGTGCCAGCAGCGTAGGGCGGGGAGGGGTATACAATGAGCAGTTCTTC. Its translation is CASSVGRGGVYNEQFF.

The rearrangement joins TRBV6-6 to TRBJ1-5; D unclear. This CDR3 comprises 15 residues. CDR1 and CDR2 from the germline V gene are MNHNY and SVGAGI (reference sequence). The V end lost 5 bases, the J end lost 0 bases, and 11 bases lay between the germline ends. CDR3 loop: CASSPGWGSNQPQHF. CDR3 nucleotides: TGTGCCAGCAGTCCAGGATGGGGTAGCAATCAGCCCCAGCATTTT.

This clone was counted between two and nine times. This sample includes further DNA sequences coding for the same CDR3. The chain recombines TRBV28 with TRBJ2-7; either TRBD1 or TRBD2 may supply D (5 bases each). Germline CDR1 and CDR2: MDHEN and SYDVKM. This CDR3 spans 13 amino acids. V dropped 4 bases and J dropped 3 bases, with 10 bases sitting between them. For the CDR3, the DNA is TGTGCCAGCAGTTCAGGGACCGACTACGAGCAGTACTTC. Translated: CASSSGTDYEQYF.

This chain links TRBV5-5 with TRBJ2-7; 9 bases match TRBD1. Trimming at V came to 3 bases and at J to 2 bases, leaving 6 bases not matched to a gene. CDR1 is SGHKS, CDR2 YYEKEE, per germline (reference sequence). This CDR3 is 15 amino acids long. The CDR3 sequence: CASSYPGQGTYEQYF. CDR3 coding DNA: TGTGCCAGCAGCTATCCGGGACAGGGAACCTACGAGCAGTACTTC.

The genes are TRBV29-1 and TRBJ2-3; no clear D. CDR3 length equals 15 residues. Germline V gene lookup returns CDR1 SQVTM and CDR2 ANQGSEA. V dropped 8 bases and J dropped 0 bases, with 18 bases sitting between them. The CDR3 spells CSHSPLGTSTDTQYF. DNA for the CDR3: TGCAGCCATTCCCCGCTGGGTACTAGCACAGATACGCAGTATTTT.

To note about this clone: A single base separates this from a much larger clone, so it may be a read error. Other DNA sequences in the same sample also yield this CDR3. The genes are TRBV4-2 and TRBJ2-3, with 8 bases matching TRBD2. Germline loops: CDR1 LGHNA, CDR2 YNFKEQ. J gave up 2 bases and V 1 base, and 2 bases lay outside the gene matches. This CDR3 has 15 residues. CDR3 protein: CASSQAGGPTDTQYF. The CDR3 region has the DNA TGTGCCAGCAGCCAAGCGGGAGGGCCCACAGATACGCAGTATTTT.

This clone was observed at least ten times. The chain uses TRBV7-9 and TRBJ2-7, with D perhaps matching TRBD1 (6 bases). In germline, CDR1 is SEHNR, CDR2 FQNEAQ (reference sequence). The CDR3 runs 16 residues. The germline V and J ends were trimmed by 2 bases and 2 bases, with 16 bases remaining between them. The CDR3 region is CASSLYGRDNTYEQYF. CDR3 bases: TGTGCCAGCAGCTTATACGGTCGGGACAATACCTACGAGCAGTACTTC.

The CDR3 DNA reads TGCAGCGTTGTCGGCGGGAGACAGGTGAATGAGCAGTTCTTC. This gives the protein CSVVGGRQVNEQFF. The V call is TRBV29-1, the J call TRBJ2-1; TRBD2 is a possible D gene (7 bases). Trimming removed 4 bases at V and 7 bases at J, with 17 bases between. Germline V gene data show CDR1 as SQVTM and CDR2 as ANQGSEA. The CDR3 runs 14 residues.

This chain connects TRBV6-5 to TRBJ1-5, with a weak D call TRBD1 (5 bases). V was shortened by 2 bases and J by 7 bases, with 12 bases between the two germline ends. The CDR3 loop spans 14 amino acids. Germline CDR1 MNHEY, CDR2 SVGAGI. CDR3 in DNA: TGTGCCAGCAGTTACGCCCAGGGTTGGCAGCCCCAGCATTTT. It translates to CASSYAQGWQPQHF.

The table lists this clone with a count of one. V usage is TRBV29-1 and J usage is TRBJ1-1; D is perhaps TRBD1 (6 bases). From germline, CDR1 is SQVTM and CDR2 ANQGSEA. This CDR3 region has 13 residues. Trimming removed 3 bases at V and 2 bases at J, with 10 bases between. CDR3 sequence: CSVDTGYNTEAFF. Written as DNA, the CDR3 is TGCAGCGTTGATACAGGGTACAACACTGAAGCTTTCTTT.

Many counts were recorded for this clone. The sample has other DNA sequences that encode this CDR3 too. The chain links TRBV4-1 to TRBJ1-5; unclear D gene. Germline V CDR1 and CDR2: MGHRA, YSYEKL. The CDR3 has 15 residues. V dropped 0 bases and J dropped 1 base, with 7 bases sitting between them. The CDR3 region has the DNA TGCGCCAGCAGCCAAGATATGGGGAGCAATCAGCCCCAGCATTTT. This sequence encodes CASSQDMGSNQPQHF.

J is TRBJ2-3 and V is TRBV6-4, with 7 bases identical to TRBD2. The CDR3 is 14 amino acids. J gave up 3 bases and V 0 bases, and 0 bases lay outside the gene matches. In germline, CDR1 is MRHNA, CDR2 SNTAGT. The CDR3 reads CASSDSRETDTQYF. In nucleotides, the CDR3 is TGTGCCAGCAGTGACTCGCGGGAGACAGATACGCAGTATTTT.

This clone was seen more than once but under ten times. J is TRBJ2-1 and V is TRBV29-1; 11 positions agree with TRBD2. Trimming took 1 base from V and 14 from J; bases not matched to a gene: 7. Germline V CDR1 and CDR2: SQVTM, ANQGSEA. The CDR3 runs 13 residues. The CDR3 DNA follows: TGCAGCGTTGAAGGACTAGCGGGATCGTTGGAGTTCTTC. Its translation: CSVEGLAGSLEFF.

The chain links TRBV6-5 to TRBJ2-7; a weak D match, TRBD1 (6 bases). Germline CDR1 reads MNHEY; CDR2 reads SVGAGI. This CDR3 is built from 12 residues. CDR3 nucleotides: TGTGCGACAAGGGACATAACCTACGAGCAGTACTTC. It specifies CATRDITYEQYF.

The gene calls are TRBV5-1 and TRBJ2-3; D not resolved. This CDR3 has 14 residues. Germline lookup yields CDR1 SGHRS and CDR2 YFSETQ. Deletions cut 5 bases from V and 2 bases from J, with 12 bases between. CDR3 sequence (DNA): TGCGCCAGCAGTAAAGCGATAAACACAGATACGCAGTATTTT. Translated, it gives CASSKAINTDTQYF.

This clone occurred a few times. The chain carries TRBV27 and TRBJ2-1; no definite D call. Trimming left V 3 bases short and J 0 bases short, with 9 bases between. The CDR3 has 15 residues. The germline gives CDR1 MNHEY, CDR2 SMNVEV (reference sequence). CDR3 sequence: CASSFGRSSYNEQFF. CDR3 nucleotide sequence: TGTGCCAGCAGTTTCGGTCGGTCCTCCTACAATGAGCAGTTCTTC.

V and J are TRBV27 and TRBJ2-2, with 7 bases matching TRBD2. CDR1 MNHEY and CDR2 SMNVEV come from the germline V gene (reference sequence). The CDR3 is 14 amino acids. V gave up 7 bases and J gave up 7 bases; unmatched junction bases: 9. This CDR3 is CASTLWGGSGELFF. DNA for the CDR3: TGTGCCAGCACCCTGTGGGGGGGTAGCGGGGAGCTGTTTTTT.

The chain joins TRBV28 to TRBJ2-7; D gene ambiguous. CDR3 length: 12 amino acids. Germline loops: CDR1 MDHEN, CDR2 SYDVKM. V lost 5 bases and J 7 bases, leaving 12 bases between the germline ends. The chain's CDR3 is CASSPPTQEQYF. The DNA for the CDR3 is TGTGCCAGCAGTCCCCCTACGCAGGAGCAGTACTTC.

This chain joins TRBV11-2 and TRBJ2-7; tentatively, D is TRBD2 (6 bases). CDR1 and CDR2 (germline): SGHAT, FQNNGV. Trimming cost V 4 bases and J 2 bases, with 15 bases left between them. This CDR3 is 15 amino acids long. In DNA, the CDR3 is TGTGCCAGCAGCTCGAGCCTAGCGCTAACCTACGAGCAGTACTTC. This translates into CASSSSLALTYEQYF.

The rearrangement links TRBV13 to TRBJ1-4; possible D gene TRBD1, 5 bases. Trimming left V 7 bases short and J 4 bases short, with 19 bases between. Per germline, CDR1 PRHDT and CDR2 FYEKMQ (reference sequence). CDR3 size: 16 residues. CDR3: CASTKARAADNEKLFF. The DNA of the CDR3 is TGTGCCAGCACCAAAGCCAGGGCAGCTGATAATGAAAAACTGTTTTTT.

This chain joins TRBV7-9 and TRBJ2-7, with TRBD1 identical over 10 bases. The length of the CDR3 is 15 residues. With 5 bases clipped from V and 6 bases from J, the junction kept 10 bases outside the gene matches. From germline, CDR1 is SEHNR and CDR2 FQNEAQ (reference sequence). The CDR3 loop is CASSPVTGTGAEQYF. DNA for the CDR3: TGTGCCAGCAGCCCAGTGACCGGGACAGGGGCCGAGCAGTACTTC.

CDR3 nucleotide sequence: TGTGCCAGCCGCAGGGTCCTGAACACTGAAGCTTTCTTT. Amino acid sequence: CASRRVLNTEAFF. V is TRBV28 and J is TRBJ1-1; D might be TRBD1 (5 bases). The germline gives CDR1 MDHEN, CDR2 SYDVKM. The ends were cut back, 8 bases at V and 0 bases at J, with 10 bases in the middle. The length of the CDR3 is 13 residues. The full variable domain, with the rest looked up from reference TRBV28 and TRBJ1-1, is DVKVTQSSRYLVKRTGEKVFLECVQDMDHENMFWYRQDPGLGLRLIYFSYDVKMKEKGDIPEGYSVSREKKERFSLILESASTNQTSMYLCASRRVLNTEAFFGQGTRLTVV.

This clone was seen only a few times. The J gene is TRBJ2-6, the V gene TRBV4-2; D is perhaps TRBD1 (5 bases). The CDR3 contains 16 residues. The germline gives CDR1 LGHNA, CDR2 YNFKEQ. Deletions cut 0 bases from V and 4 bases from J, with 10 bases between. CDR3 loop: CASSQEEGVGANVLTF. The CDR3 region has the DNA TGTGCCAGCAGCCAAGAGGAAGGGGTCGGGGCCAACGTCCTGACTTTC.

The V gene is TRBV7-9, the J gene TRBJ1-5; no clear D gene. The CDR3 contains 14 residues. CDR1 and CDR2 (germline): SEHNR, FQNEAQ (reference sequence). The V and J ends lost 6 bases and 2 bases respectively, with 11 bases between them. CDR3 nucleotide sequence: TGTGCCAGCAGTACTACAGATGGCAATCAGCCCCAGCATTTT. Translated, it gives CASSTTDGNQPQHF.

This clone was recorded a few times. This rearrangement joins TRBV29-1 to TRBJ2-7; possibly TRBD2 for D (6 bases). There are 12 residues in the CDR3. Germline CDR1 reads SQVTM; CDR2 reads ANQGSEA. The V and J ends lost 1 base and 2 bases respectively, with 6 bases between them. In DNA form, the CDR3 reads TGCAGCGTTGAAGGGGAGGCCTACGAGCAGTACTTC. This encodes CSVEGEAYEQYF.

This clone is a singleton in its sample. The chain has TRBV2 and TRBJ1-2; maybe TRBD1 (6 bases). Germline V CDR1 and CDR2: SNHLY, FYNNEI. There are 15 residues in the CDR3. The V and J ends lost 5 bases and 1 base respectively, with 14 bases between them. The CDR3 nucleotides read TGTGCCAGCAGTCCCAGCAGGGGCGGTAACTATGGCTACACCTTC. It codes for CASSPSRGGNYGYTF.

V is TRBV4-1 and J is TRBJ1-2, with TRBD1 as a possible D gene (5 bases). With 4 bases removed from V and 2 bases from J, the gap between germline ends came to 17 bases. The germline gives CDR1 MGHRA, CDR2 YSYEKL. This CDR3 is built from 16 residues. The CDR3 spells CASSPLGEGVNYGYTF. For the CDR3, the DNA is TGCGCCAGCAGCCCCCTAGGGGAAGGAGTCAACTATGGCTACACCTTC.

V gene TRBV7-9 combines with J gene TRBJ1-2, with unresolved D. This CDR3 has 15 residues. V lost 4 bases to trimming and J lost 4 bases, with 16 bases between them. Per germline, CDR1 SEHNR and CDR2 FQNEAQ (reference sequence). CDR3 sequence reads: CASSSYLITPYGYTF. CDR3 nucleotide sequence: TGTGCCAGCAGCTCCTATTTGATTACACCCTATGGCTACACCTTC.

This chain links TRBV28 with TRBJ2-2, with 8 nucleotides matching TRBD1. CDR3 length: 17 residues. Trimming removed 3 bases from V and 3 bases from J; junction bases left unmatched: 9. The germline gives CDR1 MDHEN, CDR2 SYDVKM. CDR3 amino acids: CASSFKGQVIDTGELFF. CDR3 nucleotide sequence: TGTGCCAGCAGTTTTAAGGGACAGGTTATTGACACCGGGGAGCTGTTTTTT.